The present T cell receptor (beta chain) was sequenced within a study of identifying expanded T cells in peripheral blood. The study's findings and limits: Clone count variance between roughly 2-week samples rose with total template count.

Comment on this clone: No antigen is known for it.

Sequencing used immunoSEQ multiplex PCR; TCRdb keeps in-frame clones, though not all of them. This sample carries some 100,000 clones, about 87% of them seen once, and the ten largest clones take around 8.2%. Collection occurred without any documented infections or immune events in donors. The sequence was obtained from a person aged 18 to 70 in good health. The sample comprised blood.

CDR3 nucleotide sequence: TGTGCCAGCAGCTTCAGTGAGACCCAGTACTTC. It is translated as CASSFSETQYF. The V and J genes are TRBV9 and TRBJ2-5, with no clear D. CDR1 and CDR2 from the germline V gene are SGDLS and YYNGEE. The V end was cut by 4 bases, the J end by 5 bases, with 6 bases between. The length of the CDR3 is 11 residues.